Below, one TCR beta chain is given with its context. Its antigen has not been determined. The sample holds no much larger clone one base away, and base qualities are not on file. These data come from a study of shared clonotypes between healthy human individuals (dated by TCRdb to 2018 to 2021). Turning to the overall study: The cohort included three men and a couple of women between 18 and 49 years of age. Per donor, three plates each were used for CD4 naive and CD4 memory, two for CD8 naive, and one for CD8 memory. To estimate repertoire size and how much clonotype sharing occurs between individuals, the study deeply sequenced the blood TCR repertoires of about five healthy adults. Different laboratories and diverse techniques were used to prepare libraries and sequence TCR repertoires, to increase sequencing depth and limit assay-specific biases. Each donor's leukapheresis produced roughly between roughly 0.85 and 10 billion PBMCs. The research as a whole found: Naive subsets generally had larger estimated clonotype richness than memory subsets did. Across four donors, approximately 4.9% of naive CD4, over 3% of naive CD8, approximately 2.5% of memory CD4, and 0.3% to 0.45% of memory CD8 clonotypes were shared. Rarefaction of sorted-subset datasets indicated incomplete sequencing despite the large sequencing depth. The genetic and exposure-history diversity represented was limited by the small number of donors. Pairwise subsampling led to the expectation that sequencing depth would affect the degree of clonotype sharing among donors. Compared with non-shared clonotypes, the clonotypes found in all four sorted-subset donors had higher generation probabilities. Only blood was sampled, and tissue TCR repertoires likely differ from those in blood.

V is trimmed back by 4 bases and J by 1 base, and the junction contains 9 bases that no gene match accounts for. Its CDR3 holds 16 amino acids, cysteine through phenylalanine. The read is trimmed to its CDR3 DNA, 48 bases read in frame from base 1. CDR1 and CDR2 are read off the germline V gene as SGDLS and YYNGEE. Using the deep immunoSEQ assay, multiplex PCR amplified TCR CDR3 regions from genomic DNA. Genomic DNA extracted from each cell subset was distributed evenly over all wells of several immunoSEQ 96-well plates, and each plate served as one replicate. For sorted subsets, 200 to 250 ng of genomic DNA, equivalent to around 30,000 T cell genomes, went into each replicate PCR. Purified libraries were measured with a Qubit 3.0 fluorometer, size-checked on a Bioanalyzer 2100, and measured again with the KAPA Library Quantification kit. Every immunoSEQ 96-well plate was sequenced on a separate single-read 150-cycle Illumina NextSeq 550 flow cell. For the original study's pipeline: The immunoSEQ output contained only junctional sequences without quality scores, so filtering could not match that applied to full-length reads. Sequences were annotated with PyIR, a Python wrapper for IgBLAST v1.9, using IMGT germline references to assign V/J genes and CDR3. Reads with weak V/J assignments (E-value above 1e-6), missing CDR3, stop codons, out-of-frame junctions, or ambiguous translated residues were removed. V3J clonotypes were defined as sequences sharing the same inferred V gene, J gene, and CDR3 amino acid sequence. Percentage overlap between repertoires was computed as shared unique clonotypes divided by the size of the smaller repertoire. Richness of each repertoire was evaluated using RTK rarefaction, the Chao1 estimator, and Recon v2.1 estimates of unobserved clonotypes. For all TCRbeta clonotypes obtained by the gDNA method from a handful of donors, generation probabilities were computed with OLGA. TCRdb holds this immuneACCESS table with in-frame rearrangements only. Some clones are missing; in checked studies, unresolved V genes explain under half, and the rest has no known cause. Clone size and the V and J calls come from that table; the DNA yielded D and trimming. Recorded for this sample are about 2.3 million clones; roughly 93% of them occurred a single time. The ten largest clonotypes hold 0.39% of the sample.

Donors were healthy HIV-negative adults with no recently reported acute infections or vaccinations. Only Caucasian adults living in Nashville, Tennessee, USA were represented among the donors. Magnetic negative selection was used to enrich CD4+ T cells, after which naive cells were positively selected on CD45RA and the negative fraction became the memory subset. Blood was collected by leukapheresis, and PBMCs were isolated by Ficoll-Histopaque density gradient centrifugation and then cryopreserved in liquid nitrogen vapor phase. Analytical flow cytometry was used to check the purity and quantity of each magnetically sorted T cell population. Each sorted fraction had its genomic DNA isolated and then quantified by UV absorbance on a Nanodrop 2000c.

The clonotype originates from a man aged 18-30 years in good health. Some clones in this sample may be carry-over from other donors' samples. What was sequenced was naive CD4+ T cells from PBMCs. The cell subset or site label on this specimen signifies: CD45RA+ positively selected. The chain employs TRBV9 and TRBJ1-1, and TRBD1 matches 8 of the central bases. The DNA sequence follows: TGTGCCAGCAGCTCCACCCCCGGGACAGGGAACACTGAAGCTTTCTTT. It is translated as CASSSTPGTGNTEAFF.